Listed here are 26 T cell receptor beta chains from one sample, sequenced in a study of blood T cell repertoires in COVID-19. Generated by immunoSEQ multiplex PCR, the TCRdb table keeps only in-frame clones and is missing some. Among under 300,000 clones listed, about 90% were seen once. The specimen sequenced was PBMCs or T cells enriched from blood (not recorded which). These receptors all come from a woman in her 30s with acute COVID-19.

CDR3 sequence (DNA): TGCGCCAGCAGCTTGGATTTGGACAGTTACTACGAGCAGTACTTC. This translates into CASSLDLDSYYEQYF. The chain joins TRBV5-1 to TRBJ2-7; D possibly corresponds to TRBD1 (6 bases). The CDR3 totals 15 residues. The germline gives CDR1 SGHRS, CDR2 YFSETQ. V was shortened by 0 bases and J by 3 bases, with 13 bases between the two germline ends.

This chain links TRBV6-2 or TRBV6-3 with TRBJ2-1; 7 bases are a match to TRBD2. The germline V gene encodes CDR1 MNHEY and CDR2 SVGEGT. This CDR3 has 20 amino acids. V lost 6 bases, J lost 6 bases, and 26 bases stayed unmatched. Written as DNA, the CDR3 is TGTGCCAGCAGCCGAAATATAGTCCCCGGCTTAATATCGGGGGGCAATGAGCAGTTCTTC. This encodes CASSRNIVPGLISGGNEQFF.

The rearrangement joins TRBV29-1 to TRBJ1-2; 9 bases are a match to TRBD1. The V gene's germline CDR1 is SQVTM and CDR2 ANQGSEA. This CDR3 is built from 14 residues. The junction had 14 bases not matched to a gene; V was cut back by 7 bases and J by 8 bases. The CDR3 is CSAKQTGGGWGYTF. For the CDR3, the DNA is TGCAGCGCCAAGCAGACAGGGGGTGGATGGGGCTACACCTTC.

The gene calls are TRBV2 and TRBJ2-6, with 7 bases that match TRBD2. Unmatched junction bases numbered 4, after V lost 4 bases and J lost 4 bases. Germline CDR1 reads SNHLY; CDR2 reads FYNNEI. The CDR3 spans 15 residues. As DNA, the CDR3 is TGTGCCAGCAGTGCGGGGGGATCCGGGGCCAACGTCCTGACTTTC. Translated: CASSAGGSGANVLTF.

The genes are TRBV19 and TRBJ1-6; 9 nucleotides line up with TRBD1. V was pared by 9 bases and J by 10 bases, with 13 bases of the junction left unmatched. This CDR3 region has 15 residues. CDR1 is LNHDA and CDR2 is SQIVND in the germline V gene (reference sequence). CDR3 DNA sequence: TGTGCCAGCTCGTCGGGACAGGGAAGTAACTCACCCCTCCACTTT. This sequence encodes CASSSGQGSNSPLHF.

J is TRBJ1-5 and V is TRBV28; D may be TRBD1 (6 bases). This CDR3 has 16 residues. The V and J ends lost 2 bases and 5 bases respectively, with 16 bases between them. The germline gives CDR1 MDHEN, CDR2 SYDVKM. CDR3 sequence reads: CASSLNFGTSYQPQHF. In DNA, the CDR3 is TGTGCCAGCAGTTTAAATTTCGGGACATCTTATCAGCCCCAGCATTTT.

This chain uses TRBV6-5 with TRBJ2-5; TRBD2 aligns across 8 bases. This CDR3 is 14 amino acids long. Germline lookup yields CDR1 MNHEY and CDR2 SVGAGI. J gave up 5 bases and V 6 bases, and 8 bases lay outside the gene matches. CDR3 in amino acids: CASRVGGAGETQYF. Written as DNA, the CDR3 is TGTGCCAGCAGAGTCGGGGGGGCCGGTGAGACCCAGTACTTC.

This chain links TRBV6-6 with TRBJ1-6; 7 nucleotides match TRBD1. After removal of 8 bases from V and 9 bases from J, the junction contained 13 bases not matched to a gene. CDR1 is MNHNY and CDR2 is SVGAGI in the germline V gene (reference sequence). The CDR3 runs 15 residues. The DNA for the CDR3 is TGTGCCAGCGACAGGGATGGGATCTTGGGTTCACCCCTCCACTTT. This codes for CASDRDGILGSPLHF.

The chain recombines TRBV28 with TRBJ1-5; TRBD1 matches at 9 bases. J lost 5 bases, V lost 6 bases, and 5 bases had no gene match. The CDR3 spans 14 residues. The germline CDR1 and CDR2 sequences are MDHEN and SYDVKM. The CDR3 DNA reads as TGTGCCAGCAGCAGGGACAGGGAGCATCAGCCCCAGCATTTT. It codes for CASSRDREHQPQHF.

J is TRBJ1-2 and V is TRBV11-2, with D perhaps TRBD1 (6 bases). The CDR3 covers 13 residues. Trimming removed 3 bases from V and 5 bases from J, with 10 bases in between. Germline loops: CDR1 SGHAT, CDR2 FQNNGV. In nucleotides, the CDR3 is TGTGCCAGCAGCTTGGACAGCGCTTATGGCTACACCTTC. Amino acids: CASSLDSAYGYTF.

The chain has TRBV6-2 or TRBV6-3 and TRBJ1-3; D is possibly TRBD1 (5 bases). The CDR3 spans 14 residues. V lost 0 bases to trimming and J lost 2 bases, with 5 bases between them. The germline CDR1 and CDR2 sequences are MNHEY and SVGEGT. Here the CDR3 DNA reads TGTGCCAGCAGTTACTCGGACACTGGAAACACCATATATTTT. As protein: CASSYSDTGNTIYF.

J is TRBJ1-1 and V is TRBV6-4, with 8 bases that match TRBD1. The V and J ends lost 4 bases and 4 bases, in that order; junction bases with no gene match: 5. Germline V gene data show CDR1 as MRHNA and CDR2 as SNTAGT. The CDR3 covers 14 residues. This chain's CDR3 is CASSATTGATEAFF. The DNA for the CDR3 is TGTGCCAGCAGTGCAACGACAGGGGCCACTGAAGCTTTCTTT.

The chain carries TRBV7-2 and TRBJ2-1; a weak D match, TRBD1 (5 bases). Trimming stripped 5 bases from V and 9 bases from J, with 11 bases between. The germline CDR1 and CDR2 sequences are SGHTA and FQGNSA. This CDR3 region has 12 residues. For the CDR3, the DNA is TGTGCCAGCAGCACATTAAGGGGTGAGCAGTTCTTC. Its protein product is CASSTLRGEQFF.

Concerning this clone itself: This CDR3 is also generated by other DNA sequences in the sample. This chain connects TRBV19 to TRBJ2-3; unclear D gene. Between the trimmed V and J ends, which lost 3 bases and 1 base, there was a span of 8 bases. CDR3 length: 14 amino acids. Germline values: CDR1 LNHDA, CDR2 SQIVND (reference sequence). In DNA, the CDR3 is TGTGCCAGTAGTATTGGGCGCGGCACAGATACGCAGTATTTT. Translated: CASSIGRGTDTQYF.

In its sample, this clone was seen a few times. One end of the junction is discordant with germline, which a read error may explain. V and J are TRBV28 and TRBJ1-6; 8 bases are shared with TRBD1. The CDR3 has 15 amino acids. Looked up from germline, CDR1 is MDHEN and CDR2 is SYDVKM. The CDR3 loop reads CASSSPGQDFKNFGF. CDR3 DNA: TGTGCCAGCAGTTCACCGGGACAGGACTTCAAAAATTTCGGCTTT.

CDR3 DNA sequence: TGTGCCATCAGTGATCCCGGGACAGGGGGCTTGAGTGGCTACACCTTC. Translated, it gives CAISDPGTGGLSGYTF. The chain joins TRBV10-3 to TRBJ1-2; 12 positions match TRBD1. Trimming cost V 3 bases and J 7 bases; bases outside gene matches: 9. The germline gives CDR1 ENHRY, CDR2 SYGVKD. There are 16 residues in the CDR3.

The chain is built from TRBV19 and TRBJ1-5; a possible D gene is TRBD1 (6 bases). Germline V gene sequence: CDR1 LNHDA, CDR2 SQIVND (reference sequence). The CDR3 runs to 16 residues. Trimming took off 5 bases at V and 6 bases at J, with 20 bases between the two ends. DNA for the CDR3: TGTGCCAGTAGTGGCTTCGGGGGGGGGCGCAGTCAGCCCCAGCATTTT. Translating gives CASSGFGGGRSQPQHF.

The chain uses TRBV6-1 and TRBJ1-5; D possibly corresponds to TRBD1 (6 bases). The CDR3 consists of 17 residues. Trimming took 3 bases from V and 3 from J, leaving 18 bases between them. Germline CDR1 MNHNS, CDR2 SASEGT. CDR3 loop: CASSERGGPTDNQPQHF. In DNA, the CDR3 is TGTGCCAGCAGTGAGAGGGGGGGTCCGACAGACAATCAGCCCCAGCATTTT.

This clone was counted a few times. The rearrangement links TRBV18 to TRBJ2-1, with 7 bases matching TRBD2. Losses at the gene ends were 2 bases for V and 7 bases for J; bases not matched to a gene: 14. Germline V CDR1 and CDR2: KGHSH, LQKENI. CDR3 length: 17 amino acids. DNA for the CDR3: TGTGCCAGCTCACCATTCCCAGGCCAGCGGGAACGAAATGAGCAGTTCTTC. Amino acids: CASSPFPGQRERNEQFF.

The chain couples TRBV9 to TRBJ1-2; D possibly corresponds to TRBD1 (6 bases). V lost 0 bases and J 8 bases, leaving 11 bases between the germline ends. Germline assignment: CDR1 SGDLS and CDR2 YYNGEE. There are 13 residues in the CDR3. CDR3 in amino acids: CASSVEGVQGYTF. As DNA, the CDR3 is TGTGCCAGCAGCGTAGAGGGGGTCCAAGGCTACACCTTC.

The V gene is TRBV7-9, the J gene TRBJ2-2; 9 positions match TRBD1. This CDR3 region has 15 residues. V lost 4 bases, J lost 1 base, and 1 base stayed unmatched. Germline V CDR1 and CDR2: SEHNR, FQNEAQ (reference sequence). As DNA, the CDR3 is TGTGCCAGCAGCTCGGGACAGGGGAACACCGGGGAGCTGTTTTTT. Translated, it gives CASSSGQGNTGELFF.

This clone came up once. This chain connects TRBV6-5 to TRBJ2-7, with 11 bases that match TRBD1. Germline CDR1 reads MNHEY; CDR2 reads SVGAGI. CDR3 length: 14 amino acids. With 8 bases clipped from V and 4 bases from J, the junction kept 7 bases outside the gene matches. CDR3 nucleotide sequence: TGTGCCAGCTTGGGACAGGGGGTAGGTTACGAGCAGTACTTC. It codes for CASLGQGVGYEQYF.

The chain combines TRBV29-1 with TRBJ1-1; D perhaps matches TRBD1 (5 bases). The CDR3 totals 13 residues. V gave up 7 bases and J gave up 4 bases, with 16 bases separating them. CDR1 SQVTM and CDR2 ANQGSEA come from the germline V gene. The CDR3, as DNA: TGCAGCGCTACTACTCGGGGGGGCACTGAAGCTTTCTTT. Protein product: CSATTRGGTEAFF.

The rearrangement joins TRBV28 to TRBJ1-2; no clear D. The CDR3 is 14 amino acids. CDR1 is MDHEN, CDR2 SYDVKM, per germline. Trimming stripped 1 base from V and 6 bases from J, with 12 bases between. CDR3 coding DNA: TGTGCCAGCAGTTTATTAACGAACACGCATGGCTACACCTTC. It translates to CASSLLTNTHGYTF.

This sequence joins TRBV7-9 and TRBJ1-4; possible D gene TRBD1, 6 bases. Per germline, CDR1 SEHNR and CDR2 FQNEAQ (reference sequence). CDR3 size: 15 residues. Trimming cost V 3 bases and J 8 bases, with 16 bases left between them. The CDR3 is CASSFGVGQKEKLFF. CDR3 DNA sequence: TGTGCCAGCAGCTTTGGTGTCGGACAGAAAGAAAAACTGTTTTTT. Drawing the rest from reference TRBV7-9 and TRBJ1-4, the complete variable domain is DTGVSQNPRHKITKRGQNVTFRCDPISEHNRLYWYRQTLGQGPEFLTYFQNEAQLEKSRLLSDRFSAERPKGSFSTLEIQRTEQGDSAMYLCASSFGVGQKEKLFFGSGTQLSVL.

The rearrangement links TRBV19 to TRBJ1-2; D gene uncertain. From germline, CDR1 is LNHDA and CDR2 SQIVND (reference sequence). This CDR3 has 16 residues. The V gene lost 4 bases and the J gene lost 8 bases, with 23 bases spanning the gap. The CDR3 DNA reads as TGTGCCAGTAGTACCTCCCGGAGAAGGTTGACCTCCGGCTACACCTTC. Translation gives CASSTSRRRLTSGYTF.